This T cell receptor beta chain was recovered during a study of blood T cell repertoires in COVID-19. It was during active infection that Seattle patients were enrolled and then longitudinally followed. This CDR3 spans 16 amino acids. V was cut by 0 bases and J by 2 bases, with 13 bases left in between. Germline CDR1 is LGHDT and CDR2 is YNNKEL (reference sequence). The repertoire was sequenced with immunoSEQ multiplex PCR; TCRdb's copy has only in-frame clones and lacks some. The table records 110,000 to 150,000 clones, about 85% of them present only once. The receptor's source is a woman between 65 and 79 years old with COVID-19, enrolled during active disease. This sequence joins TRBV3-1 (or the pseudogene TRBV3-2) and TRBJ1-1; a weak D match, TRBD1 (6 bases). The source material was peripheral blood. The CDR3 sequence is CASSQDVRGGNTEAFF. CDR3 DNA sequence: TGTGCCAGCAGCCAAGATGTGAGAGGGGGAAACACTGAAGCTTTCTTT.